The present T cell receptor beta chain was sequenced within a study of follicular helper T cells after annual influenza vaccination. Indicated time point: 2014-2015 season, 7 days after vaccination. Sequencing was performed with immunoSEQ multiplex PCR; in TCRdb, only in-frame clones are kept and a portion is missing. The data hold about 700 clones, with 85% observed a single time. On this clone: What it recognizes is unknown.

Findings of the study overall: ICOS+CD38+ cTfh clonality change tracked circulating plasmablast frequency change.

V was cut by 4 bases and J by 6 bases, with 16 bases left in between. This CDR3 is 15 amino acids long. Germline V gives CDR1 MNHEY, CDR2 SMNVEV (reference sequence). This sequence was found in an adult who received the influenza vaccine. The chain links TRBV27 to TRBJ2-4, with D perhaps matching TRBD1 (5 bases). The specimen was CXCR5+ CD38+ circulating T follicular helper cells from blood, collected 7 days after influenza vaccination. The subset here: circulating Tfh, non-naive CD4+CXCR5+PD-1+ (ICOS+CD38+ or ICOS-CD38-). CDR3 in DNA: TGTGCCAGCAGTTCAGGGCAGCCTGGTGGAAACATTCAGTACTTC. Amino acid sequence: CASSSGQPGGNIQYF.